The sequence of this T cell receptor (beta chain) was determined in a study of T cells in localized non-small cell lung cancer. Study findings and constraints: Uninvolved adjacent lung, not tumor, had the highest T cell clonality. Within adjacent lung there appeared a median approximately 62 of the top 100 tumor clones. Longer survival (overall) was linked to higher T cell density in blood.

The V segment lost 3 bases and the J segment 0 bases; nucleotides outside the gene matches: 8. CDR3 length equals 17 residues. Per the germline V gene, CDR1 is SGDLS and CDR2 is YYNGEE. Regarding this clone: Its matching antigen is unknown.

Measured with immunoSEQ multiplex PCR; TCRdb has only the in-frame clones, and not every one. The profile shows nearly 25,000 clones, 92% of them singletons. The rearrangement joins TRBV9 to TRBJ1-3, with 8 bases lining up with TRBD1. The receptor was isolated from a man aged 35 to 69 with stage III squamous cell lung carcinoma. The sample was peripheral blood, taken before any cancer treatment. For the CDR3, the DNA is TGTGCCAGCAGCGCTCCGGGGACAGGAGGCTCTGGAAACACCATATATTTT. This gives the protein CASSAPGTGGSGNTIYF.